These 13 T cell receptor beta chains were sequenced from one sample in a study of CD8+ T cells in alopecia areata (dated by TCRdb to the late 2010s). Libraries were constructed by the immunoSEQ multiplex PCR assay. RNA was extracted from all samples and reverse transcribed into cDNA, which served as template for TCR sequencing. This immuneACCESS table, as held by TCRdb, lists in-frame sequences with V and J called but not all clones. Of the missing ones, under half trace to an unresolved V gene in checked studies; the others have no known cause. The sample records 150,000 to 200,000 clones, approximately 61% of which are singletons. In total, the top ten clones hold 0.85% to 1.3% of the sample. Per the publication, the time point label means: 20 to 30 weeks on oral tofacitinib. What the treatment or condition label conveys for this sample: oral pan-JAK inhibitor, 5-10 mg twice daily. The sample was CD4+ T cells sorted from blood, taken at week 24, from a patient treated with tofacitinib. The receptors derive from a human donor with alopecia areata.

This chain connects TRBV20-1 to TRBJ2-7; D not certain. Germline-derived CDR1 and CDR2 are DFQATT and SNEGSKA (reference sequence). The CDR3 spans 11 residues. V lost 2 bases, J lost 7 bases, and 9 bases lay in between. Here the CDR3 reads CSARSNKEQYF. The CDR3 nucleotides read TGCAGTGCTAGATCGAACAAAGAGCAGTACTTC.

The chain uses TRBV5-6 and TRBJ2-4; a possible D gene is TRBD1 (5 bases). This CDR3 comprises 14 residues. CDR1 is SGHDT, CDR2 YYEEEE, per germline. V lost 1 base, J lost 0 bases, and 5 bases lay in between. CDR3 DNA sequence: TGTGCCAGCAGCTTGCAGGGAGCCAAAAACATTCAGTACTTC. It specifies CASSLQGAKNIQYF.

This chain connects TRBV29-1 to TRBJ1-2; D is perhaps TRBD1 (5 bases). This CDR3 comprises 11 residues. The V end was cut by 5 bases, the J end by 14 bases, with 18 bases between. Germline V gives CDR1 SQVTM, CDR2 ANQGSEA. DNA for the CDR3: TGCAGCGTTCGCAGTGAGGGGTCAGTTACCTTC. It specifies CSVRSEGSVTF.

To note about this clone: In the same sample, other DNA sequences code for this CDR3. V is TRBV29-1 and J is TRBJ1-1, with TRBD1 as a possible D gene (5 bases). This CDR3 has 13 amino acids. Trimming left V 6 bases short and J 0 bases short, with 11 bases between. CDR1 SQVTM and CDR2 ANQGSEA come from the germline V gene. The CDR3 nucleotides are TGCAGCGTGGCAGGGATCATGAACACTGAAGCTTTCTTT. Translating gives CSVAGIMNTEAFF.

This chain links TRBV7-2 with TRBJ2-1; 12 bases agree with TRBD2. The CDR3 contains 15 residues. Unmatched junction bases numbered 8, after V lost 0 bases and J lost 14 bases. Germline CDR1 SGHTA, CDR2 FQGNSA. CDR3 coding DNA: TGTGCCAGCAGCTTAGCACTAGCGGGGGGACAGAGGGAGTTCTTC. Amino acids: CASSLALAGGQREFF.

This clone is medium-sized. V and J are TRBV5-6 and TRBJ1-5; D ambiguous. V gave up 4 bases and J gave up 5 bases, with 22 bases separating them. CDR3 size: 17 residues. Germline-derived CDR1 and CDR2 are SGHDT and YYEEEE. Here the CDR3 reads CASSGGDRRELHQPQHF. CDR3 coding DNA: TGTGCCAGCAGCGGTGGGGATCGGCGAGAACTACATCAGCCCCAGCATTTT.

The chain uses TRBV15 and TRBJ2-1; D remains unclear. V dropped 3 bases and J dropped 7 bases, with 10 bases sitting between them. In germline, CDR1 is LNHNV, CDR2 YYDKDF (reference sequence). This CDR3 comprises 13 residues. The CDR3 spells CATSSSPRNEQFF. The CDR3 DNA sequence: TGTGCCACCAGCAGCTCGCCGAGAAATGAGCAGTTCTTC.

This chain links TRBV7-9 with TRBJ1-2; D remains unclear. V was cut by 1 base and J by 8 bases, with 11 bases left in between. Germline CDR1 reads SEHNR; CDR2 reads FQNEAQ (reference sequence). CDR3 length: 13 residues. The CDR3 region is CASSLGVSVGYTF. The CDR3 region has the DNA TGTGCCAGCAGCTTAGGTGTCTCGGTGGGCTACACCTTC.

The table lists this clone with a count of one. The chain carries TRBV30 and TRBJ2-5; possible D gene TRBD2, 6 bases. Germline-derived CDR1 and CDR2 are GTSNPN and SVGIG (reference sequence). The length of the CDR3 is 13 residues. Trimming removed 4 bases from V and 5 bases from J, with 14 bases in between. CDR3 DNA sequence: TGTGCCTGGACTCAAACTGGGGGGGAGACCCAGTACTTC. Its protein product is CAWTQTGGETQYF.

This chain connects TRBV5-1 to TRBJ2-1, with TRBD1 identical over 11 bases. This CDR3 comprises 15 residues. Germline CDR1 is SGHRS and CDR2 is YFSETQ. The J segment lost 6 bases and the V segment lost 5 bases, leaving 7 bases of the junction unmatched. DNA for the CDR3: TGCGCCAGCAGTCCCCAGGGGACAGGGGGCAATGAGCAGTTCTTC. This gives the protein CASSPQGTGGNEQFF.

The rearrangement uses TRBV27 and TRBJ1-1; D uncertain. This CDR3 contains 14 residues. Trimming left V 2 bases short and J 1 base short, with 8 bases between. Germline lookup yields CDR1 MNHEY and CDR2 SMNVEV (reference sequence). As DNA, the CDR3 is TGTGCCAGCAGTTTAAGTACACCGAACACTGAAGCTTTCTTT. Translating gives CASSLSTPNTEAFF.

The chain combines TRBV30 with TRBJ2-6; a possible D gene is TRBD2 (6 bases). The CDR3 covers 15 residues. The germline V and J ends were trimmed by 2 bases and 2 bases, with 10 bases remaining between them. Germline CDR1 GTSNPN, CDR2 SVGIG (reference sequence). The CDR3 DNA is TGTGCCTGGAGTAAAGGGGAGGCTGGGGCCAACGTCCTGACTTTC. Translation gives CAWSKGEAGANVLTF.

The gene calls are TRBV11-2 and TRBJ2-1, with 8 bases fitting TRBD2. V lost 7 bases, J lost 3 bases, and 11 bases stayed unmatched. This CDR3 is 16 amino acids long. Germline values: CDR1 SGHAT, CDR2 FQNNGV. DNA of the CDR3: TGTGCCAGCATCTTCGGTGGGCTAGCGGGCTACAATGAGCAGTTCTTC. Translating gives CASIFGGLAGYNEQFF.